The clone carrying this T cell receptor (beta chain) has only a few counts. No antigen is known for it. This specimen belongs to a study of T-cell reconstitution after alpha-beta-depleted transplantation in children. Study observations and caveats: Where alpha-beta T cells came from about two months after transplant was reportedly several hundred expanded graft clones. The main origin of T-cell counts and diversity one year after transplant was newly produced T cells. After transplant, high TCRbeta diversity at day 60 in some patients arose from surviving recipient T cells and thymic progenitors.

Unique molecular identifiers tagged the TCRbeta library. MiXCR was run by TCRdb on the PCR reads, yielding one entry per CDR3 protein. The repertoire consists of fewer than 750,000 distinct CDR3 sequences, with 20% to 25% occurring once and the leading ten covering 11% to 15%. The CDR3 consists of 14 residues. The germline V gene has CDR1 SGHRS and CDR2 YFSETQ. V gave up 0 bases and J gave up 4 bases, with 10 bases separating them. The specimen comprised PBMCs, mostly from graft donor cells, sampled 360 days after TCRalphabeta/CD19-depleted stem cell transplant. The clonotype was recovered from a boy under three years old who had a stem cell transplant for acute myeloid leukemia, so the T cells may come from the graft donor. The gene calls are TRBV5-1 and TRBJ2-5; unclear D gene. The CDR3 reads CASSLVQPRETQYF. The CDR3 DNA is TGCGCCAGCAGCTTGGTGCAGCCACGAGAGACCCAGTACTTC.